This T cell receptor beta chain was recovered during a study of cytomegalovirus exposure and HLA in healthy donors. Whole-study context: The roughly 110 validation repertoires were reported in a later analysis to have been generated on the same platform as the approximately 700 first-cohort repertoires. Overall study findings and caveats: Cytomegalovirus association was listed for 150 or so TCR beta chains. Subsequent analysis of the 95 to 150 validation repertoires found a tendency for first-cohort TCR clusters to co-occur. Rare sequences made up most TCRs, while some public TCRs were found in many donors.

The CDR3 runs 14 residues. The ends were cut back, 5 bases at V and 3 bases at J, with 14 bases in the middle. As regards this clone: The antigen remains unidentified.

Assay used: immunoSEQ multiplex PCR; TCRdb lists only in-frame clones, some missing. The profile shows 250,000 or so clones, about 90% of them singletons. The sequencing input was PBMCs. The receptor's source is a man aged 18-30 years in good health and CMV-seropositive. The rearrangement links TRBV6-7 to TRBJ2-7, with a tentative D call TRBD1 (6 bases). Being an ORF, TRBV6-7 has a function that is uncertain. CDR3 amino acids: CASSGDGTHYEQYF. The CDR3 DNA sequence: TGTGCCAGCAGTGGCGACGGGACACACTACGAGCAGTACTTC.